This TCR beta chain was found in a study of neoadjuvant anti-PD-1 for oral cavity cancer. Documented time point: after neoadjuvant nivolumab, at surgical resection. The CDR3 consists of 15 residues. From germline, CDR1 is LNHDA and CDR2 SQIVND (reference sequence). V trimming: 4 bases; J trimming: 1 base; junction bases outside the gene matches: 4. The data were produced by immunoSEQ multiplex PCR, yet TCRdb's version contains in-frame clones alone and is incomplete. The top ten hold more than 3% of the sample, which has just over 65,000 clones, about 85% seen once. The chain joins TRBV19 to TRBJ1-1; 9 bases map to TRBD1. The source is a person between 40 and 85 years old with oral cavity squamous cell carcinoma. Specimen: PBMCs, collected after nivolumab (anti-PD-1) treatment. CDR3 in DNA: TGTGCCAGTAGTAGACCGGGACAGGGGAACACTGAAGCTTTCTTT. Translating gives CASSRPGQGNTEAFF.